A single sample is the source of the 2 T cell receptor beta chains below, sequenced in a study of patients and donors after allogeneic stem cell transplantation. Using its own MiXCR run on the RT-PCR reads, TCRdb lists one record per CDR3 protein. The sample yields approximately 410,000 distinct CDR3 sequences, 16% seen once. The sequenced sample consisted of blood, either unsorted or a sorted T cell fraction (not recorded which). The receptors come from a human donor who was either an allogeneic HSCT recipient or a stem cell or donor lymphocyte infusion donor (not recorded which). It is not recorded whose cells these are; they may come from a transplant donor.

The genes are TRBV30 and TRBJ1-1; 7 positions match TRBD1. CDR1 GTSNPN and CDR2 SVGIG come from the germline V gene (reference sequence). The V gene end was trimmed by 8 bases and the J gene end by 0 bases; junction bases not matched to a gene: 6. The CDR3 has 13 amino acids. In nucleotides, the CDR3 is TGTGCCGGATTGGGACAGATGAACACTGAAGCTTTCTTT. Its translation: CAGLGQMNTEAFF.

The chain has TRBV6-2 or TRBV6-3 and TRBJ2-1, with 7 bases that match TRBD1. The germline V gene encodes CDR1 MNHEY and CDR2 SVGEGT. The length of the CDR3 is 13 residues. The V segment lost 6 bases and the J segment 4 bases; nucleotides outside the gene matches: 3. CDR3 in amino acids: CASRGDSYNEQFF. The DNA for the CDR3 is TGTGCCAGCAGGGGGGACAGTTACAATGAGCAGTTCTTC.